This T cell receptor beta chain was observed in a study of T-cell reconstitution after alpha-beta-depleted transplantation in children. The CDR3 totals 13 residues. Trimming cost V 5 bases and J 7 bases, with 15 bases left between them. Preparation of the TCRbeta library used unique molecular identifiers. One entry per CDR3 protein, called by TCRdb with MiXCR from the PCR reads. The sample contains 600,000 to 700,000 distinct CDR3 sequences, 16% of which appear only once. Sequencing was performed on PBMCs from the stem cell graft donor, taken from the stem cell graft. The gene calls are TRBV12-3 or TRBV12-4 and TRBJ2-7; D is unresolved. This TCR came from a human donor who donated a stem cell graft to a child with acute myeloid leukemia. CDR3 coding DNA: TGTGCCAGCAGTGTTAACTGGGTTGGTGAGCAGTACTTC. The encoded protein is CASSVNWVGEQYF.